These 16 T cell receptor beta chains came from one sample sequenced in a study of shared clonotypes between healthy human individuals (dated by TCRdb to about 2020). The library was built by means of the immunoSEQ multiplex PCR assay. In its TCRdb copy, this immuneACCESS table keeps in-frame sequences only and misses some clones. Where compared with another copy, unresolved V genes explain less than half of these, and the others have no known cause. The sample table holds some 79,000 clones, of which 62% were seen once. The ten largest clonotypes hold roughly 56% of the sample. Source material: memory CD8+ T cells sorted from blood. Per the publication, the cell subset or site label means: CD45RO+ cells pooled with CCR7-negative TemRA cells. Receptors were obtained from a young man in good health.

This chain links TRBV5-4 with TRBJ2-3; the D gene is possibly TRBD2 (6 bases). The CDR3 spans 16 residues. With 4 bases removed from V and 2 bases from J, the gap between germline ends came to 17 bases. The germline CDR1 and CDR2 sequences are SGHNT and YYREEE (reference sequence). CDR3 residues: CASSLTRGGSTDTQYF. CDR3 DNA sequence: TGTGCCAGCAGCCTCACCCGGGGAGGCTCCACAGATACGCAGTATTTT.

This clone was detected only a few times. This chain uses TRBV10-3 with TRBJ1-1; D remains unclear. The germline CDR1 and CDR2 sequences are ENHRY and SYGVKD. The CDR3 runs to 14 residues. With 7 bases removed from V and 0 bases from J, the gap between germline ends came to 12 bases. The CDR3 region is CAITLGPMNTEAFF. Written as DNA, the CDR3 is TGTGCCATCACCCTAGGGCCTATGAACACTGAAGCTTTCTTT.

The chain links TRBV7-2 to TRBJ1-2, with TRBD1 matching over 11 bases. CDR3 length: 15 amino acids. V shed 2 bases and J 5 bases; nucleotides not matched to a gene: 4. Looked up from germline, CDR1 is SGHTA and CDR2 is FQGNSA. In DNA form, the CDR3 reads TGTGCCAGCAGCTTACCCGGACAGGGGGCATATGGCTACACCTTC. This translates into CASSLPGQGAYGYTF. Looking up the rest from reference TRBV7-2 and TRBJ1-2 gives the full variable domain: GAGVSQSPSNKVTEKGKDVELRCDPISGHTALYWYRQSLGQGLEFLIYFQGNSAPDKSGLPSDRFSAERTGGSVSTLTIQRTQQEDSAVYLCASSLPGQGAYGYTFGSGTRLTVV.

The chain couples TRBV15 to TRBJ2-5; weak D call: TRBD1 (6 bases). This CDR3 has 14 amino acids. CDR1 and CDR2 from the germline V gene are LNHNV and YYDKDF (reference sequence). The germline V and J ends were trimmed by 1 base and 0 bases, with 6 bases remaining between them. The CDR3 region is CATSRGDNQETQYF. CDR3 coding DNA: TGTGCCACCAGCAGAGGGGACAACCAAGAGACCCAGTACTTC.

Worth noting for this clone: Because the CDR3's place on the DNA is in doubt, the DNA is left out and the CDR3 is given as listed by TCRdb. The V and J genes are TRBV21-1 and TRBJ2-1; the D call in the table, TRBD2, was not verified against the DNA. TRBV21-1 is classified as a pseudogene. With termini counted, the CDR3 has 17 amino acids. CDR3: CASSKDWAGGSYNEQFF.

The chain carries TRBV27 and TRBJ1-2; 7 positions agree with TRBD1. The CDR3 spans 16 residues. CDR1 is MNHEY, CDR2 SMNVEV, per germline (reference sequence). With 2 bases clipped from V and 4 bases from J, the junction kept 10 bases outside the gene matches. CDR3 sequence reads: CASSLRGAGGFYGYTF. The CDR3 nucleotides read TGTGCCAGCAGTTTAAGGGGGGCAGGGGGTTTCTATGGCTACACCTTC.

The gene calls are TRBV4-1 and TRBJ1-5, with 8 bases aligning to TRBD1. CDR3 length equals 15 residues. With V trimmed by 3 bases and J by 7 bases, 8 bases remained unmatched. Germline CDR1 reads MGHRA; CDR2 reads YSYEKL. CDR3 in amino acids: CASSQTTGVRQPQHF. Written as DNA, the CDR3 is TGCGCCAGCAGCCAGACGACAGGGGTGAGGCAGCCCCAGCATTTT.

This clone was counted at least ten times. This rearrangement joins TRBV7-2 to TRBJ2-3, with D hard to call. CDR1 is SGHTA, CDR2 FQGNSA, per germline. This CDR3 is 14 amino acids long. V was pared by 5 bases and J by 7 bases, with 16 bases between. The CDR3 sequence is CASSPPNLAYTQYF. CDR3 DNA: TGTGCCAGCAGCCCACCGAATCTCGCCTATACGCAGTATTTT.

The chain carries TRBV5-4 and TRBJ2-3; tentative D call: TRBD2 (6 bases). CDR1 and CDR2 (germline): SGHNT, YYREEE (reference sequence). The CDR3 covers 16 residues. Trimming shortened V by 0 bases and J by 0 bases, and 11 bases separated the two germline ends. CDR3 nucleotide sequence: TGTGCCAGCAGCTTGGCCCGGGAGAGAAGCACAGATACGCAGTATTTT. This sequence encodes CASSLARERSTDTQYF.

This clone occurred a few times. J is TRBJ2-3 and V is TRBV2; D gene unclear. Germline lookup yields CDR1 SNHLY and CDR2 FYNNEI. Trimming removed 6 bases at V and 2 bases at J, with 3 bases between. The length of the CDR3 is 11 residues. CDR3 coding DNA: TGTGCCAGCAGCCTCACAGATACGCAGTATTTT. This sequence encodes CASSLTDTQYF.

This clone occurred a few times. J is TRBJ2-1 and V is TRBV19, with 7 bases aligning to TRBD2. CDR3 length equals 15 residues. Per germline, CDR1 LNHDA and CDR2 SQIVND (reference sequence). V was pared by 3 bases and J by 7 bases, with 9 bases of the junction left unmatched. The CDR3 bases are TGTGCCAGTAGTATTTGGGGGAGCGGGACTAATGAGCAGTTCTTC. It yields the protein CASSIWGSGTNEQFF.

In its sample, this clone was seen a few times. V gene TRBV27 combines with J gene TRBJ1-2; D might be TRBD1 (5 bases). V was cut by 1 base and J by 8 bases, with 11 bases left in between. This CDR3 contains 13 residues. Germline V gene lookup returns CDR1 MNHEY and CDR2 SMNVEV (reference sequence). The CDR3 spells CASSLFRAGGYTF. The CDR3 nucleotides are TGTGCCAGCAGTTTATTCAGGGCGGGGGGCTACACCTTC.

This chain links TRBV19 with TRBJ1-5; 11 bases are a match to TRBD1. Germline V gives CDR1 LNHDA, CDR2 SQIVND (reference sequence). V lost 5 bases, J lost 6 bases, and 6 bases stayed unmatched. This CDR3 contains 15 residues. The CDR3 loop reads CASSFGQGAAQPQHF. The CDR3 nucleotides are TGTGCCAGTAGTTTCGGACAGGGGGCGGCTCAGCCCCAGCATTTT. Complete variable domain (other parts from reference TRBV19 and TRBJ1-5): DGGITQSPKYLFRKEGQNVTLSCEQNLNHDAMYWYRQDPGQGLRLIYYSQIVNDFQKGDIAEGYSVSREKKESFPLTVTSAQKNPTAFYLCASSFGQGAAQPQHFGDGTRLSIL.

The chain combines TRBV5-1 with TRBJ1-5; D is ambiguous. Germline V gene sequence: CDR1 SGHRS, CDR2 YFSETQ. The length of the CDR3 is 13 residues. V was pared by 2 bases and J by 5 bases, with 8 bases between. CDR3 DNA: TGCGCCAGCAGCTTAGGAGGGCATCAGCCCCAGCATTTT. This translates into CASSLGGHQPQHF. The variable domain in full, completed from reference TRBV5-1 and TRBJ1-5, reads KAGVTQTPRYLIKTRGQQVTLSCSPISGHRSVSWYQQTPGQGLQFLFEYFSETQRNKGNFPGRFSGRQFSNSRSEMNVSTLELGDSALYLCASSLGGHQPQHFGDGTRLSIL.

The rearrangement links TRBV7-8 to TRBJ2-3, with D possibly TRBD1 on 5 matching bases. V was pared by 5 bases and J by 4 bases, with 19 bases between. The germline V gene encodes CDR1 SGHVS and CDR2 FQNEAQ. CDR3 length: 16 residues. DNA of the CDR3: TGTGCCAGCAGCGGGTACCGAAGGGGAAGAGCAGATACGCAGTATTTT. Translating it yields CASSGYRRGRADTQYF.

The chain combines TRBV2 with TRBJ1-1; the D is unclear. The CDR3 loop spans 15 amino acids. Trimming took off 3 bases at V and 3 bases at J, with 14 bases between the two ends. Germline V CDR1 and CDR2: SNHLY, FYNNEI. The CDR3 DNA reads as TGTGCCAGCAGTGACTCTTTGGGCAGTTACACTGAAGCTTTCTTT. Amino acids: CASSDSLGSYTEAFF.